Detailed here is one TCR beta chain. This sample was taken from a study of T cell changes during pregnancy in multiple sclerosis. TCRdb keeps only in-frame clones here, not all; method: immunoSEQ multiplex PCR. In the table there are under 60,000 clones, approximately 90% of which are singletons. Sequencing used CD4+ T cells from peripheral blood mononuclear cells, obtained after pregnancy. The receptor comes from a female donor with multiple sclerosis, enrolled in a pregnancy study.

Written as DNA, the CDR3 is TGCGCCAGCAGCTCAACCTTACAGGGGGGTACGCAGTATTTT. Translation: CASSSTLQGGTQYF. The genes are TRBV5-1 and TRBJ2-3; TRBD1 matches at 8 bases. The CDR3 runs to 14 residues. V gave up 3 bases and J gave up 8 bases; unmatched junction bases: 8. Germline CDR1 and CDR2: SGHRS and YFSETQ.